This T cell receptor beta chain was identified in a study of T cell repertoires in cytomegalovirus infection. Note on this clonotype: Its cognate antigen is unknown.

TCRdb re-called the reads through MiXCR, storing one row per CDR3 protein. The sample includes fewer than 1,000,000 distinct CDR3 sequences, 30% to 40% of them seen just once. Sample: cultured CD8+ T cells from PBMCs, taken from culture after CMV antigen stimulation. The receptor was derived from a human donor in good health (CMV status not recorded). Some clones in this sample may be carry-over from other donors' samples.

The CDR3 sequence: CATQTGNHGYTF. The CDR3 nucleotides are TGTGCCACCCAGACAGGGAACCATGGCTACACCTTC. This chain links TRBV10-3 with TRBJ1-2, with 7 bases aligning to TRBD1. Germline-derived CDR1 and CDR2 are ENHRY and SYGVKD. The length of the CDR3 is 12 residues. J was trimmed by 6 bases and V by 10 bases; bases with no gene match: 8.